What follows is one T cell receptor (beta chain) and its context. Its antigen is currently not known. The input lacks base qualities; no much larger clone sits a single base away. Library creation used the immunoSEQ multiplex PCR assay. A two-step, amplification bias-controlled multiplex PCR was used by Adaptive Biotechnology to amplify CDR3 regions from genomic DNA. Primers covering every V and J gene segment were used in the first PCR, while barcodes and Illumina adapters were added in the second PCR. An Illumina instrument was used to sequence the CDR3 libraries. The original methods were these. The analysis drew on both the pipelines supplied by the vendor and custom analysis of the raw data in R/Bioconductor running R version 3.3.0. Clonality, which ranges from 0 to 1, was calculated as the inverse of the normalised Shannon entropy across all productive clones. High-frequency clones were defined as the share of the repertoire occupied by the top 100 clones, with only clones passing a 95% confidence test being retained. Repertoire diversity was measured with the Simpson index, and overlap between samples was measured with the Morisita-Horn index. As stored in TCRdb, this immuneACCESS dataset retains in-frame rearrangements with V and J assigned. A fraction of the clones does not appear; measured against another copy, unresolved V genes explain less than half of the discrepancy, and the remainder lacks a known reason. V, J and clone size were drawn from that table, and D and trimming were deduced from the DNA. This sample is represented by roughly 10,000 clones; around 86% of them were singletons. Jointly, the top ten make up 8% to 10% of the sample.

Spanning cysteine to phenylalanine, the CDR3 consists of 14 amino acids. Of the read, only the CDR3 DNA is kept; its 42 bases are in frame from base 1. CDR1 and CDR2, looked up from the germline V gene, are MNHEY and SVGAGI. For this chain, trimming is 5 bases at the V end and 3 bases at the J end, and the number of junction bases without a gene match is 6. Read against the paper, the sample's time point label means: inflamed ileum from the surgical specimen. Adults with ileal or ileocolonic Crohn's disease for whom ileocolonic resection was indicated were considered eligible. Whole ileal mucosal biopsies were kept frozen at -80 degrees C prior to DNA extraction. Genomic DNA was extracted from frozen whole biopsies using a TRizol-based method and was quantified with a NanoDrop 2000 spectrophotometer. This sample was taken from a study of T cell repertoires in ileal Crohn's disease (dated by TCRdb to about 2019). Study-wide context: The median duration of disease was 6 to 10 years, and at the time of surgery approximately 33% of patients were active smokers. A total of roughly 150 mucosal samples from approximately 57 patients were sequenced, collected from several sites on the surgical specimen as well as at postoperative endoscopy. A prospective multicentre cohort supplied the 57 Crohn's disease patients whose TCR repertoires were analysed. Roughly 550 nanograms of biopsy DNA per sample were submitted for commercial TCRB immunosequencing. Endoscopic postoperative recurrence was defined by a Rutgeerts score above i0. Every patient underwent surgery because of a complication, which was stricturing disease in approximately 61% of cases and penetrating disease in roughly 39%. Running in parallel with the study was a multicentre cohort set up to find predictors of early endoscopic recurrence following ileocolonic resection. Postoperative therapy was given to about half of the patients, with thiopurines administered to about a dozen patients and anti-TNF agents administered to around 19 patients. Biopsies taken from the inflamed portion of the ileum in the surgical resection specimen were designated as M0 samples.

General findings and caveats noted by the study authors: Mucosal CD4 and CD8 T cells were sorted and sequenced only in a subgroup of patients, the size of which was not stated. More high-frequency clones were carried by sorted CD8 T cells than by CD4 T cells, suggesting that mucosal expansions were mainly CD8. Higher percentages of high-frequency clones at the time of surgery were linked to endoscopic recurrence, and every patient with clonality above 26.8% (18/57) had recurrence. Patients who were active smokers at surgery had a significantly higher proportion of clonal expansions than non-smokers (around 24% vs 18%, p=0.02).

This receptor chain uses TRBV6-5 and TRBJ1-1; the junction holds 7 bases that match TRBD1. The sequencing input was ileal tissue. The clonotype comes from an adult with Crohn's disease. The DNA sequence follows: TGTGCCAGCAGTGCACTACAGGGGTACACTGAAGCTTTCTTT. Its protein reads: CASSALQGYTEAFF.